The source of this T cell receptor (beta chain) is a study of T cells in Graves' hyperthyroidism and ophthalmopathy. About the research overall: Before treatment of any kind, peripheral blood was taken at initial diagnosis.

Germline values: CDR1 LNHNV, CDR2 YYDKDF (reference sequence). Between the trimmed V and J ends, which lost 5 bases and 2 bases, there was a span of 10 bases. The CDR3 is made up of 14 amino acids. The CDR3 regions of TCR beta were amplified from RNA transcripts. A set of HTBI primers served as the primers for a first-round RT-PCR of the TCR CDR3. TCRdb ran MiXCR on the multiplex PCR reads and lists one entry per CDR3 protein. The sample holds 330,000 or so distinct CDR3 sequences; over 15% are singletons and the top ten take about 14%. This clonotype has ten or more counts. The TCR comes from a woman in her forties with Graves' ophthalmopathy. The J gene is TRBJ2-4, the V gene TRBV15, with D possibly matching TRBD1 (5 bases). Sequences were obtained from blood. DNA of the CDR3: TGTGCCACCAGCCCGACAGCATCCAAAAACATTCAGTACTTC. It yields the protein CATSPTASKNIQYF.